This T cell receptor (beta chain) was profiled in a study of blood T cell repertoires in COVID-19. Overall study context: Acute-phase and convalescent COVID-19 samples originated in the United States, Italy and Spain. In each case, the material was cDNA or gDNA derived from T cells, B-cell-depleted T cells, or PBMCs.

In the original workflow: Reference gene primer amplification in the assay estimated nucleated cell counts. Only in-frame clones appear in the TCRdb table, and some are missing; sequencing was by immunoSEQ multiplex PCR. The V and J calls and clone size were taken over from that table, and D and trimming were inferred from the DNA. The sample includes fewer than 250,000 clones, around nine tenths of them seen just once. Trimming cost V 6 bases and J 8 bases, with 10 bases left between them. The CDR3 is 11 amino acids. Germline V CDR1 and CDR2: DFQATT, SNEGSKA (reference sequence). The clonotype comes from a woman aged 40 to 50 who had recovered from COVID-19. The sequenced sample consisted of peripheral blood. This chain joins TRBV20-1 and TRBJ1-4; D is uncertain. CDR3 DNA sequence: TGCAGTGCCGCACCCCAGGAAAAACTGTTTTTT. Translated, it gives CSAAPQEKLFF.